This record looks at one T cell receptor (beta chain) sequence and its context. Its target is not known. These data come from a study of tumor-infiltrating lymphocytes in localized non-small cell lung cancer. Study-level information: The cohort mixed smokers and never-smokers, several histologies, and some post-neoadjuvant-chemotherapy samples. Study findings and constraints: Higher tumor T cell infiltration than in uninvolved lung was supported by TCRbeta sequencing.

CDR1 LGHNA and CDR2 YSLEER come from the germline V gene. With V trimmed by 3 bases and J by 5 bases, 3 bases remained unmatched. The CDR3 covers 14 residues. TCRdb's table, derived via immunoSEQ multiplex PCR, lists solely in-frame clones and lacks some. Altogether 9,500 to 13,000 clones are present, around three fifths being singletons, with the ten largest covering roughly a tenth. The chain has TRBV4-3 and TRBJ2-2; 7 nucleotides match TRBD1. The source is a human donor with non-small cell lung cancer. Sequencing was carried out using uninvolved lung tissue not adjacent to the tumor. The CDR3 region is CASSHADRTGELFF. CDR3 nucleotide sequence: TGCGCCAGCAGCCATGCGGACAGGACCGGGGAGCTGTTTTTT.